This passage covers 21 T cell receptor beta chains from one sample sequenced in a study of blood T cell repertoires in COVID-19. TCRdb's table, derived via immunoSEQ multiplex PCR, lists solely in-frame clones and lacks some. This table holds approximately 270,000 clones, 87% found once. Specimen: peripheral blood. The receptors derive from a man between 18 and 35 years old with active or convalescent COVID-19.

J is TRBJ1-1 and V is TRBV5-6; D not resolved. The germline V gene has CDR1 SGHDT and CDR2 YYEEEE. The CDR3 is 12 amino acids. V was pared by 0 bases and J by 7 bases, with 7 bases between. CDR3 sequence (DNA): TGTGCCAGCAGCTTGGGCAGAAGTGAAGCTTTCTTT. Protein: CASSLGRSEAFF.

This clone was counted between two and nine times. The chain links TRBV15 to TRBJ1-1, with 7 nucleotides matching TRBD1. The germline gives CDR1 LNHNV, CDR2 YYDKDF (reference sequence). Trimming took 0 bases from V and 3 from J; bases not matched to a gene: 10. There are 17 residues in the CDR3. The CDR3 reads CATSRDPGDSGYTEAFF. The CDR3 coding sequence is TGTGCCACCAGCAGAGACCCAGGGGACAGTGGGTACACTGAAGCTTTCTTT.

The chain has TRBV19 and TRBJ1-5; TRBD1 agrees at 10 bases. Germline values: CDR1 LNHDA, CDR2 SQIVND (reference sequence). CDR3 length: 16 amino acids. J gave up 9 bases and V 7 bases, and 15 bases lay outside the gene matches. CDR3 coding DNA: TGTGCCAGTATCTACAGACAGGGGGCCTTAGCAGGGCCCCAGCATTTT. Amino acid sequence: CASIYRQGALAGPQHF. The variable domain in full, completed from reference TRBV19 and TRBJ1-5, reads DGGITQSPKYLFRKEGQNVTLSCEQNLNHDAMYWYRQDPGQGLRLIYYSQIVNDFQKGDIAEGYSVSREKKESFPLTVTSAQKNPTAFYLCASIYRQGALAGPQHFGDGTRLSIL.

This clone has just one count. The rearrangement joins TRBV15 to TRBJ2-2; 8 bases are a match to TRBD2. The CDR3 runs 17 residues. Germline V gene lookup returns CDR1 LNHNV and CDR2 YYDKDF (reference sequence). Trimming removed 6 bases from V and 2 bases from J; junction bases left unmatched: 11. Here the CDR3 reads CATSIWVAGTNTGELFF. CDR3 sequence (DNA): TGTGCCACCAGTATATGGGTAGCGGGAACAAACACCGGGGAGCTGTTTTTT.

The CDR3 loop is CASSTTGTAVTGELFF. The CDR3 DNA is TGCGCCAGCAGTACTACCGGGACAGCTGTCACCGGGGAGCTGTTTTTT. The V gene is TRBV5-1, the J gene TRBJ2-2, with 7 nucleotides matching TRBD1. The germline CDR1 and CDR2 sequences are SGHRS and YFSETQ. V shed 5 bases, J shed 4 bases, and the junction held 11 bases outside the gene matches. The CDR3 runs 16 residues.

This chain uses TRBV10-2 with TRBJ2-2; 11 bases are a match to TRBD2. CDR1 WSHSY and CDR2 SAAADI come from the germline V gene. The V segment lost 3 bases and the J segment 6 bases; nucleotides outside the gene matches: 9. The CDR3 is made up of 17 amino acids. In DNA, the CDR3 is TGCGCCAGCAGTGAAGGGAAGATAGCGGGGGGGCCCGGGGAGCTGTTTTTT. Amino acids: CASSEGKIAGGPGELFF.

This clone was seen a single time. V usage is TRBV2 and J usage is TRBJ2-4; possibly TRBD1 for D (6 bases). The germline V gene has CDR1 SNHLY and CDR2 FYNNEI. The CDR3 is made up of 16 amino acids. The V gene lost 1 base and the J gene lost 6 bases, with 16 bases spanning the gap. CDR3 sequence (DNA): TGTGCCAGCAGTGAAGGGGGGCGCCGACCCATAAACATTCAGTACTTC. Translated, it gives CASSEGGRRPINIQYF. The full variable domain, rest sourced from reference TRBV2 and TRBJ2-4, is EPEVTQTPSHQVTQMGQEVILRCVPISNHLYFYWYRQILGQKVEFLVSFYNNEISEKSEIFDDQFSVERPDGSNFTLKIRSTKLEDSAMYFCASSEGGRRPINIQYFGAGTRLSVL.

The CDR3 sequence is CASSLGRTGLTEAFF. CDR3 in DNA: TGCGCCAGCAGCTTGGGGAGGACAGGGTTGACTGAAGCTTTCTTT. The chain recombines TRBV5-1 with TRBJ1-1; TRBD1 agrees at 8 bases. The CDR3 has 15 amino acids. Trimming took 0 bases from V and 5 from J; bases not matched to a gene: 6. Germline CDR1 and CDR2: SGHRS and YFSETQ.

The genes are TRBV6-2 or TRBV6-3 and TRBJ1-2; 7 nucleotides agree with TRBD1. Unmatched junction bases numbered 8, after V lost 4 bases and J lost 0 bases. Per the germline V gene, CDR1 is MNHEY and CDR2 is SVGEGT. The CDR3 totals 16 residues. The CDR3 protein is CASSFLQGRANYGYTF. CDR3 nucleotide sequence: TGTGCCAGCAGTTTTTTACAGGGGCGAGCTAACTATGGCTACACCTTC.

This chain connects TRBV11-2 to TRBJ2-1, with TRBD1 as a possible D gene (7 bases). This CDR3 contains 15 residues. The V end lost 5 bases, the J end lost 0 bases, and 11 bases lay between the germline ends. Germline V gene lookup returns CDR1 SGHAT and CDR2 FQNNGV. DNA for the CDR3: TGTGCCAGCAGCCCAGGGGGGAGCTCCTACAATGAGCAGTTCTTC. Translation: CASSPGGSSYNEQFF. The whole variable domain, filled in from reference TRBV11-2 and TRBJ2-1, reads EAGVAQSPRYKIIEKRQSVAFWCNPISGHATLYWYQQILGQGPKLLIQFQNNGVVDDSQLPKDRFSAERLKGVDSTLKIQPAKLEDSAVYLCASSPGGSSYNEQFFGPGTRLTVL.

The genes are TRBV24-1 and TRBJ2-4; 8 bases map to TRBD2. The V gene's germline CDR1 is KGHDR and CDR2 SFDVKD. V trimming: 3 bases; J trimming: 5 bases; junction bases outside the gene matches: 8. There are 16 residues in the CDR3. Written as DNA, the CDR3 is TGTGCCACCAGTGATGGCGGGGGGCCTGAGGAAAACATTCAGTACTTC. Amino acid sequence: CATSDGGGPEENIQYF.

This rearrangement joins TRBV6-6 to TRBJ2-2; a weak D match, TRBD2 (6 bases). Trimming took 2 bases from V and 0 from J, leaving 7 bases between them. The CDR3 contains 15 residues. The V gene's germline CDR1 is MNHNY and CDR2 SVGAGI (reference sequence). CDR3 sequence (DNA): TGTGCCAGCAGTTACGGGACTGCGAACACCGGGGAGCTGTTTTTT. Its protein product is CASSYGTANTGELFF.

V usage is TRBV6-5 and J usage is TRBJ1-4; TRBD1 is a possible D gene (6 bases). CDR1 and CDR2 (germline): MNHEY, SVGAGI. V lost 11 bases, J lost 8 bases, and 24 bases lay in between. The CDR3 is 15 residues long. The CDR3, as DNA: TGTGCCGTGACCCGGGGGGCCCAAACGGGGGAAAAACTGTTTTTT. Encoded protein: CAVTRGAQTGEKLFF.

V gene TRBV6-5 combines with J gene TRBJ1-2, with D uncertain. The germline V and J ends were trimmed by 6 bases and 3 bases, with 8 bases remaining between them. Germline-derived CDR1 and CDR2 are MNHEY and SVGAGI. The length of the CDR3 is 12 residues. The CDR3 DNA reads as TGTGCCAGCAGCCGCGGATACTATGGCTACACCTTC. Protein product: CASSRGYYGYTF.

The J gene is TRBJ1-1, the V gene TRBV6-5; 10 bases align to TRBD1. The V and J ends lost 7 bases and 11 bases, in that order; junction bases with no gene match: 13. Per the germline V gene, CDR1 is MNHEY and CDR2 is SVGAGI. The CDR3 runs 14 residues. The CDR3 region is CASTVTPGQGVAFF. The DNA for the CDR3 is TGTGCCAGCACCGTTACCCCTGGACAGGGGGTCGCTTTCTTT.

This clone was detected once. The V call is TRBV9, the J call TRBJ2-1; 11 bases map to TRBD2. The CDR3 has 15 residues. The germline gives CDR1 SGDLS, CDR2 YYNGEE. J was trimmed by 9 bases and V by 4 bases; bases with no gene match: 9. The CDR3 DNA is TGTGCCAGCAGCTCGGGACTAGCGGACTACGGTGAGCAGTTCTTC. This gives the protein CASSSGLADYGEQFF.

The genes are TRBV7-2 and TRBJ1-5; TRBD1 agrees at 8 bases. The CDR3 is made up of 16 amino acids. Trimming cost V 5 bases and J 5 bases; bases outside gene matches: 11. The germline V gene encodes CDR1 SGHTA and CDR2 FQGNSA. The CDR3 nucleotides read TGTGCCAGCAGCCCCCAAGACAGGGGCAGGTATCAGCCCCAGCATTTT. This gives the protein CASSPQDRGRYQPQHF.

The rearrangement links TRBV5-4 to TRBJ2-1; D ambiguous. This CDR3 has 11 amino acids. Germline-derived CDR1 and CDR2 are SGHNT and YYREEE (reference sequence). Deletions cut 3 bases from V and 8 bases from J, with 6 bases between. DNA of the CDR3: TGTGCCAGCAGCTCTCAGTATGAGCAGTTCTTC. It translates to CASSSQYEQFF.

The chain combines TRBV6-5 with TRBJ1-5; D is uncertain. CDR1 and CDR2 from the germline V gene are MNHEY and SVGAGI. The CDR3 has 13 residues. V gave up 5 bases and J gave up 2 bases, with 7 bases separating them. The CDR3 here is CASSRTRNQPQHF. CDR3 bases: TGTGCCAGCAGTCGGACTCGCAATCAGCCCCAGCATTTT.

The genes are TRBV12-2 and TRBJ1-1; the table gives TRBD1 as D, unverified against the DNA. TRBV12-2 is annotated as a pseudogene. The CDR3 length is 17 residues. The CDR3 spells CASRLVGQDSWGTEAFF. The DNA for the CDR3 is TGTGCAAGTCGCTTAGTAGGGCAGGACAGTTGGGGCACTGAAGCTTTCTTT.

For the CDR3, the DNA is TGTGCCAGCTCACCGGGACTAGCGCAAACCTACGAGCAGTACTTC. Translation gives CASSPGLAQTYEQYF. The chain links TRBV18 to TRBJ2-7, with 10 bases matching TRBD2. Losses at the gene ends were 3 bases for V and 2 bases for J; bases not matched to a gene: 4. CDR1 and CDR2 from the germline V gene are KGHSH and LQKENI. This CDR3 spans 15 amino acids.